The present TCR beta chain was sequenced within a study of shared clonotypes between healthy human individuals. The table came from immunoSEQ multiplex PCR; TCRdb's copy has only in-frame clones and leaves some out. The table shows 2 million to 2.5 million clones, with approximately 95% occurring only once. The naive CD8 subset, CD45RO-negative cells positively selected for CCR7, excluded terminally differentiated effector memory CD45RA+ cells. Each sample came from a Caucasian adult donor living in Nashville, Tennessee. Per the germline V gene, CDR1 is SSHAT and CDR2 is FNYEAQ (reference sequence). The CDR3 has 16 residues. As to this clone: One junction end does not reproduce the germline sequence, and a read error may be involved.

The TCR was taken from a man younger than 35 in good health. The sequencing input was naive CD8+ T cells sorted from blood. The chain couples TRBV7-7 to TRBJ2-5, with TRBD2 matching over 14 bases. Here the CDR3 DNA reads TGTGCTAGCAGCTTCCCGGGACTAGCGGGAGAAGAGACCCAGTACTTC. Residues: CASSFPGLAGEETQYF.